This T cell receptor beta chain emerged from a study of blood T cell repertoires in COVID-19. For the study at large: Some COVID-19 samples were acute and others convalescent; all came from the United States, Italy and Spain.

In this sample, this clone turned up a few times. In the original processing: Amplification of reference gene primers was used by the study to estimate nucleated cell counts. Assay: immunoSEQ multiplex PCR; the TCRdb copy retains only in-frame clones and omits some. That table gives V, J and clone size, and the DNA gave D and trimming. The sample contains approximately 500,000 clones, 70% to 90% of which appear only once. V was shortened by 4 bases and J by 4 bases, with 6 bases between the two germline ends. The CDR3 has 11 amino acids. Germline CDR1 is GTSNPN and CDR2 is SVGIG (reference sequence). The TCR comes from a human donor in a cohort sampled during active COVID-19. Sequenced input: peripheral blood. The chain joins TRBV30 to TRBJ2-3, with a weak D call TRBD1 (6 bases). CDR3 sequence reads: CAWTGADTQYF. The CDR3 nucleotides read TGTGCCTGGACAGGGGCAGATACGCAGTATTTT. Combining the CDR3 with reference TRBV30 and TRBJ2-3 gives the whole variable domain SQTIHQWPATLVQPVGSPLSLECTVEGTSNPNLYWYRQAAGRGLQLLFYSVGIGQISSEVPQNLSASRPQDRQFILSSKKLLLSDSGFYLCAWTGADTQYFGPGTRLTVL.